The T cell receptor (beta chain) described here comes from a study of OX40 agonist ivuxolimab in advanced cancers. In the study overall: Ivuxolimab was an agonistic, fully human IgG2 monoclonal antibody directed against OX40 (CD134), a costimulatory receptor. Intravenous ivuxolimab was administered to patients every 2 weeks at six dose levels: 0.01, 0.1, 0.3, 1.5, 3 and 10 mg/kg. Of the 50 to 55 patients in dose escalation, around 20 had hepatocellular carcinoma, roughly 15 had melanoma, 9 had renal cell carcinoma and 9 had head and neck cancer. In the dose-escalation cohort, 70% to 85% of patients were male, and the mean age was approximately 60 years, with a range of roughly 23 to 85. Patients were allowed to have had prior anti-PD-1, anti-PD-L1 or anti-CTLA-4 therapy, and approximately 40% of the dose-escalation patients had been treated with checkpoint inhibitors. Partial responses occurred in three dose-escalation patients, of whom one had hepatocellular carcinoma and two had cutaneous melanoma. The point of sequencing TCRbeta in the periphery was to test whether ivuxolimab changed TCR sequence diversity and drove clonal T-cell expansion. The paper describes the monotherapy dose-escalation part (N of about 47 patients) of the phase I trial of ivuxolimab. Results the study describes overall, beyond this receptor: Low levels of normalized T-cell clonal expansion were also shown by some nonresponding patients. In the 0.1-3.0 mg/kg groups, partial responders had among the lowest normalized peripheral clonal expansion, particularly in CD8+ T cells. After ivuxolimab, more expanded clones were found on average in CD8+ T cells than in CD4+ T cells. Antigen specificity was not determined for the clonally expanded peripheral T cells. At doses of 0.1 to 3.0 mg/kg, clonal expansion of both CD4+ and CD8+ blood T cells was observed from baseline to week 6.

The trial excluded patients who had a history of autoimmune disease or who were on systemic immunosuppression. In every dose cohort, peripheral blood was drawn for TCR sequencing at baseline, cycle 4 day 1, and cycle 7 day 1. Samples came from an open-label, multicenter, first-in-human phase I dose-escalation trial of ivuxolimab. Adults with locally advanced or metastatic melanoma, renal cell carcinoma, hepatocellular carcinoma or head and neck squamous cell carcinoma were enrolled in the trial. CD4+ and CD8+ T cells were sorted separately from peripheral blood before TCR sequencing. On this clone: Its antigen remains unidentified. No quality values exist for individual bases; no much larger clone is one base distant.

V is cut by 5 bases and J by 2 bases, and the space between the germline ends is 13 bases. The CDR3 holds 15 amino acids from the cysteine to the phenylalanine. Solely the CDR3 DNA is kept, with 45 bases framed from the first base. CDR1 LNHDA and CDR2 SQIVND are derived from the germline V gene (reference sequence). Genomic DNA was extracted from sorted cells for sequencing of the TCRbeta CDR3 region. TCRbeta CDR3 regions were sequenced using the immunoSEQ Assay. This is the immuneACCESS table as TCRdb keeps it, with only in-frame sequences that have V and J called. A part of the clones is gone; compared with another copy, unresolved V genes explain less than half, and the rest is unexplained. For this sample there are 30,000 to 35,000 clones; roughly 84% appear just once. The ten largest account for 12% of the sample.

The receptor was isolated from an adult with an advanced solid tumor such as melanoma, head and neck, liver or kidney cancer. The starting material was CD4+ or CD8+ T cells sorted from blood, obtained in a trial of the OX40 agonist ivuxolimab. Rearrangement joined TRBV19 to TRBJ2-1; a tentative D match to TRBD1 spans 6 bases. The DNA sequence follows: TGTGCCAGTAGTTCTACAGGGTTCACCTACAATGAGCAGTTCTTC. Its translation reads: CASSSTGFTYNEQFF.